The 10 T cell receptor beta chains reported below all come from one sample, sequenced in a study of graft-versus-host responses after intestinal transplantation. Their recognized antigens are unknown. Profiling relied on immunoSEQ multiplex PCR, and the TCRdb table lists in-frame clones only, not all of them. This sample has around 88,000 clones, with approximately 90% found just once. The sample in question was unstimulated CD8+ T cells sorted from spleen or lymph node cells, obtained before transplant. Every receptor here comes from a human donor who was the organ donor for an intestinal transplant.

J is TRBJ2-3 and V is TRBV6-5, with D possibly being TRBD1 (6 bases). The CDR3 length is 15 residues. V was trimmed by 6 bases and J by 0 bases, leaving 13 bases between them. The germline CDR1 and CDR2 sequences are MNHEY and SVGAGI. In nucleotides, the CDR3 is TGTGCCAGCAGAACAGGGATCTCTAGCACAGATACGCAGTATTTT. This codes for CASRTGISSTDTQYF.

The V call is TRBV11-3, the J call TRBJ2-4; 9 bases line up with TRBD2. V shed 2 bases, J shed 1 base, and the junction held 3 bases outside the gene matches. Germline V gene sequence: CDR1 SGHNT, CDR2 YENEEA. The CDR3 length is 16 residues. DNA for the CDR3: TGTGCCAGCAGCTTAATAGCGGGAGTGGCCAAAAACATTCAGTACTTC. As protein: CASSLIAGVAKNIQYF.

The chain has TRBV13 and TRBJ2-3; a weak D match, TRBD1 (6 bases). Germline lookup yields CDR1 PRHDT and CDR2 FYEKMQ (reference sequence). This CDR3 region has 15 residues. V lost 1 base and J lost 6, with 14 bases in between. CDR3 sequence: CASSLAGTIGDTQYF. The DNA of the CDR3 is TGTGCCAGCAGCTTAGCTGGGACAATTGGGGATACGCAGTATTTT.

This chain uses TRBV4-1 with TRBJ1-4; D gene uncertain. The CDR3 totals 14 residues. The V and J ends lost 4 bases and 4 bases respectively, with 10 bases between them. CDR1 and CDR2 (germline): MGHRA, YSYEKL. Here the CDR3 reads CASSRSRNNEKLFF. The CDR3 DNA sequence: TGCGCCAGCAGCCGTAGCAGGAATAATGAAAAACTGTTTTTT.

The rearrangement uses TRBV5-6 and TRBJ2-7, with a possible D match to TRBD2 (5 bases). Germline values: CDR1 SGHDT, CDR2 YYEEEE. V lost 0 bases to trimming and J lost 3 bases, with 7 bases between them. The CDR3 sequence is 13 residues long. CDR3 nucleotides: TGTGCCAGCAGCTTGGGGAGCGGCTACGAGCAGTACTTC. Translated, it gives CASSLGSGYEQYF.

This chain uses TRBV13 with TRBJ1-3; the D gene is possibly TRBD1 (5 bases). The CDR3 loop spans 19 amino acids. Germline CDR1 PRHDT, CDR2 FYEKMQ (reference sequence). Trimming stripped 4 bases from V and 0 bases from J, with 22 bases between. In DNA, the CDR3 is TGTGCCAGCAGCTGCCTAGTAGACAGCTTTACTTCCTCTGGAAACACCATATATTTT. It codes for CASSCLVDSFTSSGNTIYF.

This chain connects TRBV18 to TRBJ2-3; no clear D gene. The V and J ends lost 3 bases and 0 bases respectively, with 10 bases between them. Germline CDR1 reads KGHSH; CDR2 reads LQKENI. The CDR3 runs 15 residues. CDR3 region: CASSPMGTSTDTQYF. In nucleotides, the CDR3 is TGTGCCAGCTCACCTATGGGAACGAGCACAGATACGCAGTATTTT.

This sequence joins TRBV6-5 and TRBJ2-5; 7 positions match TRBD2. TRBJ2-7 explains the end of the DNA better; the J call may be wrong. Germline assignment: CDR1 MNHEY and CDR2 SVGAGI. The CDR3 covers 14 residues. The CDR3, as DNA: TGTGCCAGCAGTTACAGTAGGGAGGGGTACGAGCAGTACTTC. Protein sequence: CASSYSREGYEQYF.

This chain connects TRBV4-1 to TRBJ2-7; 8 nucleotides match TRBD1. In germline, CDR1 is MGHRA, CDR2 YSYEKL. The ends lost 2 bases at V and 1 base at J; junction bases unmatched: 1. The CDR3 length is 14 residues. CDR3 DNA: TGCGCCAGCAGCCAACAGGGGGCTTCCTACGAGCAGTACTTC. Translating it yields CASSQQGASYEQYF.

The chain recombines TRBV6-1 with TRBJ1-3, with no clear D. This CDR3 has 13 residues. Germline-derived CDR1 and CDR2 are MNHNS and SASEGT. The V gene lost 5 bases and the J gene lost 3 bases, with 8 bases spanning the gap. The CDR3 reads CASSLRSGNTIYF. Here the CDR3 DNA reads TGTGCCAGCAGTTTAAGGAGTGGAAACACCATATATTTT.